This TCR beta chain was retrieved from a study of early T cells in non-severe SARS-CoV-2 infection. The germline V gene has CDR1 SGDLS and CDR2 YYNGEE. V lost 4 bases to trimming and J lost 6 bases; unmatched junction nucleotides: 7. The CDR3 has 15 amino acids. This clonotype was counted at least ten times. Unique molecular identifiers were affixed to single, distinct cDNA molecules. TCRdb re-called the 5' RACE reads through MiXCR, storing one row per CDR3 protein. The table has tens of thousands of distinct CDR3 sequences, 13% seen once. The sequenced sample was whole blood. This TCR was sampled from an adult who was a healthcare worker with PCR-confirmed SARS-CoV-2 infection or an uninfected control (not recorded which). The chain combines TRBV9 with TRBJ2-1, with 10 bases that match TRBD2. The CDR3 DNA reads as TGTGCCAGCAGCCCAAGACTAGCGGGCCCCAATGAGCAGTTCTTC. Its translation is CASSPRLAGPNEQFF.